A single sample gave rise to the 20 T cell receptor beta chains below, sequenced in a study of cytomegalovirus exposure and HLA in healthy donors. The PCR had 60 Vbeta and 13 Jbeta primers. Profiled with immunoSEQ multiplex PCR; TCRdb holds only in-frame clones, not every one. This table holds some 160,000 clones, 80% to 90% found once. The specimen was PBMCs. The receptor set was obtained from a man younger than 45 in good health and CMV-seropositive.

The chain carries TRBV11-2 and TRBJ1-1; D might be TRBD1 (6 bases). CDR1 is SGHAT, CDR2 FQNNGV, per germline. Between the trimmed V and J ends, which lost 5 bases and 6 bases, there was a span of 16 bases. The CDR3 extends over 14 amino acids. CDR3 amino acids: CASSKGGEVAEAFF. The CDR3 nucleotides read TGTGCCAGCAGCAAAGGGGGGGAGGTCGCTGAAGCTTTCTTT.

The V gene is TRBV11-2, the J gene TRBJ2-7, with 8 bases that match TRBD1. Germline trimming cut 4 bases from V and 7 bases from J; bases unmatched to any gene: 12. The CDR3 spans 15 residues. Germline assignment: CDR1 SGHAT and CDR2 FQNNGV. The CDR3 here is CASSSTGAYDWEQYF. Written as DNA, the CDR3 is TGTGCCAGCAGCTCGACAGGGGCCTATGATTGGGAGCAGTACTTC.

The V and J genes are TRBV4-1 and TRBJ2-7, with unresolved D. The germline V gene encodes CDR1 MGHRA and CDR2 YSYEKL. The CDR3 runs to 14 residues. V lost 1 base to trimming and J lost 0 bases, with 7 bases between them. The CDR3 DNA reads as TGCGCCAGCAGCCAAGCGGTGAGCTCCTACGAGCAGTACTTC. Residues: CASSQAVSSYEQYF.

The chain is built from TRBV5-5 and TRBJ2-1, with 14 bases lining up with TRBD2. In germline, CDR1 is SGHKS, CDR2 YYEKEE (reference sequence). Unmatched junction bases numbered 12, after V lost 2 bases and J lost 5 bases. The CDR3 is 19 amino acids. The CDR3 coding sequence is TGTGCCAGCAGCTTAGGAGTCCCGGGACTAGCGGGAGATAACAATGAGCAGTTCTTC. Its protein product is CASSLGVPGLAGDNNEQFF.

The rearrangement links TRBV6-5 to TRBJ2-2; D is undetermined. Trimming removed 2 bases at V and 1 base at J, with 5 bases between. Germline CDR1 reads MNHEY; CDR2 reads SVGAGI. The length of the CDR3 is 14 residues. This chain's CDR3 is CASSYGENTGELFF. The DNA of the CDR3 is TGTGCCAGCAGTTACGGAGAGAACACCGGGGAGCTGTTTTTT.

This clone showed up just once. The chain couples TRBV7-2 to TRBJ1-3; tentatively, D is TRBD1 (6 bases). V lost 5 bases, J lost 0 bases, and 14 bases lay in between. There are 16 residues in the CDR3. CDR1 and CDR2 from the germline V gene are SGHTA and FQGNSA. In nucleotides, the CDR3 is TGTGCCAGCAGCCTATGGGGGGGCATCTCTGGAAACACCATATATTTT. Translated, it gives CASSLWGGISGNTIYF.

This chain links TRBV5-1 with TRBJ2-7; 9 bases are shared with TRBD2. The CDR3 covers 16 residues. Looked up from germline, CDR1 is SGHRS and CDR2 is YFSETQ. V shed 0 bases, J shed 4 bases, and the junction held 8 bases outside the gene matches. CDR3 DNA: TGCGCCAGCAGCTTGGATACGACTAGCGGCCGATACGAGCAGTACTTC. Encoded protein: CASSLDTTSGRYEQYF.

This clone was seen a handful of times. This chain joins TRBV7-3 and TRBJ2-3; D perhaps matches TRBD2 (5 bases). The ends were cut back, 5 bases at V and 4 bases at J, with 19 bases in the middle. Germline lookup yields CDR1 SGHTA and CDR2 FQGTGA. The CDR3 runs to 16 residues. In DNA, the CDR3 is TGTGCCAGCAGCCCCCGGAGAGGGTCGGTTTCAGATACGCAGTATTTT. This translates into CASSPRRGSVSDTQYF.

The genes are TRBV18 and TRBJ2-3; TRBD1 aligns across 8 bases. Germline CDR1 reads KGHSH; CDR2 reads LQKENI. The CDR3 covers 15 residues. Germline trimming cut 5 bases from V and 2 bases from J; bases unmatched to any gene: 6. The chain's CDR3 is CASSFQTGATDTQYF. The CDR3 region has the DNA TGTGCCAGCTCATTTCAGACAGGGGCCACAGATACGCAGTATTTT.

This chain joins TRBV7-3 and TRBJ2-1, with 11 bases identical to TRBD2. V lost 5 bases, J lost 2 bases, and 8 bases stayed unmatched. This CDR3 contains 17 residues. Germline V gives CDR1 SGHTA, CDR2 FQGTGA. CDR3 amino acids: CASSPTSTSGAYNEQFF. CDR3 DNA sequence: TGTGCCAGCAGCCCCACTTCGACTAGCGGGGCCTACAATGAGCAGTTCTTC.

There are a few counts of this clone. The V gene is TRBV11-1, the J gene TRBJ2-1, with D unresolved. This CDR3 contains 15 residues. The germline CDR1 and CDR2 sequences are SGHAT and FQDESV (reference sequence). V was pared by 3 bases and J by 5 bases, with 14 bases between. The CDR3 region is CASSLSLVLDNEQFF. The CDR3 bases are TGTGCCAGCAGCTTGAGCCTAGTTCTGGACAATGAGCAGTTCTTC. Combining the CDR3 with reference TRBV11-1 and TRBJ2-1 gives the whole variable domain EAEVAQSPRYKITEKSQAVAFWCDPISGHATLYWYRQILGQGPELLVQFQDESVVDDSQLPKDRFSAERLKGVDSTLKIQPAELGDSAMYLCASSLSLVLDNEQFFGPGTRLTVL.

This sequence joins TRBV7-8 and TRBJ2-7; 8 bases map to TRBD1. The germline CDR1 and CDR2 sequences are SGHVS and FQNEAQ. With 1 base clipped from V and 6 bases from J, the junction kept 8 bases outside the gene matches. This CDR3 has 15 residues. The DNA for the CDR3 is TGTGCCAGCAGCTTAGAACAGGGGGGTCGTGCCGAGCAGTACTTC. It codes for CASSLEQGGRAEQYF.

CDR3 loop: CASRLDFANEQYF. The CDR3 coding sequence is TGTGCCAGCAGGCTTGACTTCGCCAACGAGCAGTACTTC. The chain has TRBV7-2 and TRBJ2-5; no firm D call. The J call may be faulty, since TRBJ2-7 better matches the DNA end. CDR3 size: 13 residues. Germline CDR1 reads SGHTA; CDR2 reads FQGNSA.

The chain carries TRBV19 and TRBJ2-7; 8 bases fit TRBD1. There are 15 residues in the CDR3. The germline gives CDR1 LNHDA, CDR2 SQIVND (reference sequence). J lost 2 bases, V lost 7 bases, and 10 bases had no gene match. The DNA for the CDR3 is TGTGCCAGTATGGAGTGGGGACAGGAGACCTACGAGCAGTACGTC. Translating it yields CASMEWGQETYEQYV.

The chain has TRBV7-2 and TRBJ2-7; TRBD2 matches 8 bases. Trimming removed 0 bases from V and 2 bases from J; junction bases left unmatched: 12. The germline CDR1 and CDR2 sequences are SGHTA and FQGNSA. The CDR3 length is 18 residues. CDR3 bases: TGTGCCAGCAGCTTAGCGCCTTATAGCGGGACCGTTCCCTACGAGCAGTACTTC. This translates into CASSLAPYSGTVPYEQYF.

This clone has only one observation. V is TRBV10-3 and J is TRBJ1-2; 7 bases map to TRBD1. The CDR3 has 14 amino acids. V lost 4 bases to trimming and J lost 2 bases; unmatched junction nucleotides: 4. Germline loops: CDR1 ENHRY, CDR2 SYGVKD. This CDR3 is CAISALQGNYGYTF. DNA of the CDR3: TGTGCCATCAGTGCCTTACAGGGGAACTATGGCTACACCTTC.

The gene calls are TRBV4-3 and TRBJ2-7; 7 positions match TRBD2. This CDR3 has 18 residues. In germline, CDR1 is LGHNA, CDR2 YSLEER. Trimming cost V 2 bases and J 2 bases; bases outside gene matches: 15. The CDR3 reads CASSQISSEAGVPYEQYF. As DNA, the CDR3 is TGCGCCAGCAGCCAAATCAGCTCTGAGGCGGGAGTCCCCTACGAGCAGTACTTC.

CDR3 in DNA: TGTGCCAGCTCACCGGGGCTAGCGGACTACAATGAGCAGTTCTTC. Translation gives CASSPGLADYNEQFF. The V and J genes are TRBV18 and TRBJ2-1; 7 nucleotides line up with TRBD2. The CDR3 runs to 15 residues. V lost 3 bases and J lost 3; bases outside the gene matches: 5. Germline V gene sequence: CDR1 KGHSH, CDR2 LQKENI.

The rearrangement links TRBV7-3 to TRBJ1-6; TRBD1 aligns across 9 bases. The J segment lost 9 bases and the V segment lost 5 bases, leaving 5 bases of the junction unmatched. The CDR3 is made up of 14 amino acids. CDR1 and CDR2 from the germline V gene are SGHTA and FQGTGA. The CDR3 sequence: CASSATGGGSPLHF. The CDR3 bases are TGTGCCAGCAGCGCTACAGGGGGCGGTTCACCCCTCCACTTT. Full variable domain (missing parts from reference TRBV7-3 and TRBJ1-6): GAGVSQTPSNKVTEKGKYVELRCDPISGHTALYWYRQSLGQGPEFLIYFQGTGAADDSGLPNDRFFAVRPEGSVSTLKIQRTERGDSAVYLCASSATGGGSPLHFGNGTRLTVT.

The chain carries TRBV11-3 and TRBJ2-1; tentatively, D is TRBD2 (6 bases). Germline lookup yields CDR1 SGHNT and CDR2 YENEEA. This CDR3 has 15 amino acids. Trimming cost V 0 bases and J 8 bases, with 14 bases left between them. CDR3 DNA sequence: TGTGCCAGCAGCTTAGATAGCGGAGCCTGGGATGAGCAGTTCTTC. Translated, it gives CASSLDSGAWDEQFF.